This T cell receptor (beta chain) was documented in a study of ipilimumab plus nivolumab after autologous stem cell transplantation. Study details: The myeloma group: high-risk transplant-naive, or relapse within 3 years after first autologous transplant.

The study's findings and limits: Authors suggest TCR repertoire, Treg phenotype and gut microbiota support further study.

The ends were cut back, 3 bases at V and 8 bases at J, with 16 bases in the middle. The CDR3 spans 15 residues. Germline values: CDR1 LNHNV, CDR2 YYDKDF (reference sequence). Method: immunoSEQ multiplex PCR; TCRdb's copy keeps in-frame clones and lacks some. The data show 3,000 or so clones, about 85% seen once. A remark on this clone: Its antigen is as yet unknown.

Patients got ipilimumab 1 mg/kg beginning 14 to 28 days post-transplant. Through week 26, nivolumab 3 mg/kg IV was given weeks 1, 4, 7, 10, then biweekly. The V gene is TRBV15, the J gene TRBJ1-4; D is ambiguous. Sequenced here: PBMCs, sampled in a trial of ipilimumab plus nivolumab as post-transplant consolidation. The sequence came from a male donor with multiple myeloma. DNA for the CDR3: TGTGCCACCAGCAGGGGAGGAGACATCCTCGAAAAACTGTTTTTT. Translated, it gives CATSRGGDILEKLFF.